The entry that follows covers one T cell receptor (beta chain) sequence. Its antigen is not identified. CDR3 size: 16 residues. Trimming at V came to 0 bases and at J to 2 bases, leaving 6 bases not matched to a gene. Germline assignment: CDR1 LGHNA and CDR2 YSLEER. Both 60 Vbeta primers and 13 Jbeta primers went into the PCR. Some clones are missing from TCRdb's copy, which holds only in-frame ones; the method was immunoSEQ multiplex PCR. The profile shows some 140,000 clones, around nine tenths of them singletons. This specimen comes from a study of cytomegalovirus exposure and HLA in healthy donors. Overall study: Early released data had around 89 million unique TCRs, all coming from HLA-typed donors. The study, taken as a whole, reports: Presence/absence results assume similar sequencing depth per donor, which may not hold. A later analysis linked a missense variant in DCLRE1C to the trimming of TCR beta V and J genes. The study carried out a later analysis of TCR beta sequences. It associated some 18,000 of them with specific HLA alleles at a false discovery rate of 0.05.

The genes are TRBV4-3 and TRBJ2-7; 8 bases line up with TRBD2. Sequencing was carried out using PBMCs. The sequence came from a woman under 40 in good health and CMV-seronegative. CDR3 DNA sequence: TGCGCCAGCAGCCAAGATACAACTAGCGGCACCTACGAGCAGTACTTC. Translating gives CASSQDTTSGTYEQYF.